The 15 T cell receptor beta chains listed next were all sequenced from one sample in a study of blood T cell repertoires in COVID-19. TCRdb's copy holds only in-frame clones and misses some; the assay was immunoSEQ multiplex PCR. The table includes some 80,000 clones, about four fifths detected once. The sequenced sample was peripheral blood. These receptors came from a woman older than 75 with active or convalescent COVID-19.

This clone has a count of ten or more. The V call is TRBV6-2 or TRBV6-3, the J call TRBJ2-1; the match to TRBD1 covers 9 bases. Losses at the gene ends were 0 bases for V and 3 bases for J; bases not matched to a gene: 6. CDR1 MNHEY and CDR2 SVGEGT come from the germline V gene. The CDR3 extends over 17 amino acids. CDR3 loop: CASSYSPGQGIYNEQFF. DNA of the CDR3: TGTGCCAGCAGTTACTCTCCCGGACAGGGGATCTACAATGAGCAGTTCTTC.

The chain recombines TRBV2 with TRBJ1-2, with D perhaps matching TRBD1 (6 bases). V gave up 7 bases and J gave up 1 base, with 13 bases separating them. Germline V gene sequence: CDR1 SNHLY, CDR2 FYNNEI. The CDR3 length is 14 residues. The CDR3 DNA follows: TGTGCCAGCATAAATGACAGGTTTAACTATGGCTACACCTTC. Translation: CASINDRFNYGYTF.

This clone has a single count. V and J are TRBV21-1 and TRBJ1-1; the listed D gene, TRBD1, was not tested against the DNA. TRBV21-1 is designated a pseudogene. The CDR3 totals 18 residues. The CDR3 DNA sequence: TGTGCCAGCAGCAAAATTTTTATGGCAGGGGTCATGAACACTGAAGCTTTCTTT. The encoded protein is CASSKIFMAGVMNTEAFF.

V usage is TRBV6-5 and J usage is TRBJ2-3; 15 bases fit TRBD2. J was trimmed by 11 bases and V by 7 bases; bases with no gene match: 4. This CDR3 is 13 amino acids long. Germline CDR1 is MNHEY and CDR2 is SVGAGI. CDR3 nucleotide sequence: TGTGCCAGCATTGGACTAGCGGGGGGGAAGCAGTATTTT. It encodes CASIGLAGGKQYF.

This chain links TRBV3-1 (or the pseudogene TRBV3-2) with TRBJ1-5; D perhaps matches TRBD1 (5 bases). Trimming cost V 4 bases and J 0 bases, with 22 bases left between them. Germline V gene lookup returns CDR1 LGHDT and CDR2 YNNKEL (reference sequence). The CDR3 extends over 19 amino acids. CDR3 in amino acids: CASSPGGERHPISNQPQHF. The CDR3, as DNA: TGTGCCAGCAGCCCGGGGGGGGAAAGGCATCCCATTAGCAATCAGCCCCAGCATTTT.

This clone was detected only a few times. The chain employs TRBV7-3 and TRBJ2-3; possible D gene TRBD2, 6 bases. V was trimmed by 4 bases and J by 2 bases, leaving 13 bases between them. CDR3 length: 15 amino acids. Germline V gene data show CDR1 as SGHTA and CDR2 as FQGTGA. CDR3 sequence reads: CASSSRGLNTDTQYF. The CDR3 DNA follows: TGTGCCAGCAGCTCCCGGGGACTGAACACAGATACGCAGTATTTT.

The chain combines TRBV10-3 with TRBJ2-7, with D perhaps matching TRBD1 (6 bases). Germline V CDR1 and CDR2: ENHRY, SYGVKD. Trimming left V 4 bases short and J 3 bases short, with 16 bases between. This CDR3 contains 15 residues. The CDR3, as DNA: TGTGCCATCAGTGGGCACAGGGACGGCGACTACGAGCAGTACTTC. This codes for CAISGHRDGDYEQYF.

The rearrangement links TRBV29-1 to TRBJ1-4; 10 bases are a match to TRBD1. Germline V CDR1 and CDR2: SQVTM, ANQGSEA. V trimming: 5 bases; J trimming: 6 bases; junction bases outside the gene matches: 3. The CDR3 sequence is 13 residues long. The CDR3 loop is CSVRTGGYEKLFF. The CDR3 region has the DNA TGCAGCGTTCGGACAGGGGGATATGAAAAACTGTTTTTT.

The chain couples TRBV4-1 to TRBJ1-3, with 8 bases lining up with TRBD1. The ends lost 1 base at V and 2 bases at J; junction bases unmatched: 4. CDR1 and CDR2 (germline): MGHRA, YSYEKL. The CDR3 spans 16 residues. In DNA, the CDR3 is TGCGCCAGCAGCCAAGTTCCGACAGGGGCTGGAAACACCATATATTTT. It is translated as CASSQVPTGAGNTIYF.

CDR3 protein: CATQTGKAGYTF. In nucleotides, the CDR3 is TGTGCCACCCAAACGGGAAAGGCTGGCTACACCTTC. The V and J genes are TRBV6-6 and TRBJ1-2; D ambiguous. The germline V and J ends were trimmed by 10 bases and 7 bases, with 16 bases remaining between them. This CDR3 comprises 12 residues. Germline CDR1 and CDR2: MNHNY and SVGAGI (reference sequence).

V usage is TRBV5-4 and J usage is TRBJ2-5; D is unresolved. The V gene lost 2 bases and the J gene lost 7 bases, with 18 bases spanning the gap. The germline V gene encodes CDR1 SGHNT and CDR2 YYREEE (reference sequence). The CDR3 has 15 residues. The CDR3 nucleotides read TGTGCCAGCAGCTTCCTCCGACGGAGTGGTATGACCCAGTACTTC. Its protein product is CASSFLRRSGMTQYF.

V usage is TRBV5-1 and J usage is TRBJ2-3; TRBD2 agrees at 11 bases. V was clipped by 4 bases and J by 2 bases; unmatched bases: 9. The CDR3 runs 17 residues. CDR1 is SGHRS, CDR2 YFSETQ, per germline. CDR3 amino acids: CASSPKLAGDYTDTQYF. In DNA, the CDR3 is TGCGCCAGCAGCCCCAAACTAGCGGGGGATTACACAGATACGCAGTATTTT.

This clone was seen only a few times. The gene calls are TRBV6-2 or TRBV6-3 and TRBJ2-2, with D unclear. The CDR3 spans 12 residues. CDR1 is MNHEY and CDR2 is SVGEGT in the germline V gene. Trimming removed 6 bases from V and 6 bases from J, with 8 bases in between. The CDR3 protein is CASSLPPGELFF. The CDR3 DNA sequence: TGTGCCAGCAGCCTTCCTCCCGGGGAGCTGTTTTTT.

The chain combines TRBV12-3 or TRBV12-4 with TRBJ1-1, with 9 bases aligning to TRBD1. The J segment lost 13 bases and the V segment lost 4 bases, leaving 7 bases of the junction unmatched. CDR3 size: 12 residues. CDR3 in DNA: TGTGCCAGCAGTTCATCGGGACAGGGAGGTTTCTTT. Its translation: CASSSSGQGGFF.

This clone has only a few counts. The chain is built from TRBV30 and TRBJ2-1; 7 bases match TRBD1. CDR1 and CDR2 from the germline V gene are GTSNPN and SVGIG (reference sequence). CDR3 length equals 14 residues. The trim removed 3 bases at V and 4 bases at J, leaving 6 bases unmatched. The CDR3 sequence: CAWSVPQGYNEQFF. CDR3 DNA: TGTGCCTGGAGCGTACCACAGGGGTACAATGAGCAGTTCTTC. The whole variable domain, filled in from reference TRBV30 and TRBJ2-1, reads SQTIHQWPATLVQPVGSPLSLECTVEGTSNPNLYWYRQAAGRGLQLLFYSVGIGQISSEVPQNLSASRPQDRQFILSSKKLLLSDSGFYLCAWSVPQGYNEQFFGPGTRLTVL.